The 25 T cell receptor beta chains presented below share a single source sample, sequenced in a study of T-cell memory formation after mild COVID-19. TCRdb ran MiXCR on the 5' RACE reads and lists one entry per CDR3 protein. The sample includes some 310,000 distinct CDR3 sequences, approximately 22% of them seen just once. The sample taken for sequencing was PBMCs or a T cell subset sorted from them (not recorded which). The receptors come from a man aged 18 to 30 who had mild COVID-19 (a few samples of this study predate the infection). Cell type and time point are not known.

The chain couples TRBV28 to TRBJ2-7; TRBD2 matches 8 bases. Per the germline V gene, CDR1 is MDHEN and CDR2 is SYDVKM. CDR3 length: 13 residues. Trimming removed 6 bases from V and 3 bases from J; junction bases left unmatched: 4. CDR3 region: CASSGGGFYEQYV. Here the CDR3 DNA reads TGTGCCAGCAGCGGCGGGGGGTTCTACGAGCAGTACGTC.

This clonotype was picked up a small number of times. The CDR3 DNA is TGTGCCACCACAACGGAGGGGTTACCTAATCAGCCCCAGCATTTT. Amino acids: CATTTEGLPNQPQHF. This sequence joins TRBV6-2 or TRBV6-3 and TRBJ1-5, with D possibly being TRBD1 (5 bases). The CDR3 has 15 residues. Germline V gives CDR1 MNHEY, CDR2 SVGEGT. V lost 10 bases and J lost 4, with 20 bases in between.

Ten or more counts support this clonotype. The rearrangement joins TRBV12-3 or TRBV12-4 to TRBJ2-2; D uncertain. The CDR3 spans 14 residues. Trimming shortened V by 5 bases and J by 1 base, and 8 bases separated the two germline ends. This CDR3 is CASSRQRNTGELFF. The CDR3 region has the DNA TGTGCCAGCAGTCGCCAGCGGAACACCGGGGAGCTGTTTTTT.

This clonotype was counted only a few times. This chain links TRBV6-5 with TRBJ1-2; D might be TRBD1 (6 bases). This CDR3 contains 14 residues. Per germline, CDR1 MNHEY and CDR2 SVGAGI. V was clipped by 0 bases and J by 4 bases, with 9 bases between them. CDR3 in DNA: TGTGCCAGCAGTTACTCAGGGGGGGGCTATGGCTACACCTTC. Translated: CASSYSGGGYGYTF.

The gene calls are TRBV20-1 and TRBJ2-5; no clear D. Germline lookup yields CDR1 DFQATT and CDR2 SNEGSKA (reference sequence). The CDR3 loop spans 12 amino acids. CDR3 residues: CSVPDLQETQYF. In DNA form, the CDR3 reads TGCAGCGTACCGGACCTTCAAGAGACCCAGTACTTC.

The V call is TRBV6-6, the J call TRBJ2-3, with D perhaps given as TRBD1 or TRBD2 (5 bases each). Per germline, CDR1 MNHNY and CDR2 SVGAGI (reference sequence). This CDR3 has 15 amino acids. Trimming stripped 2 bases from V and 4 bases from J, with 13 bases between. CDR3 DNA sequence: TGTGCCAGCAGTTACCGACCCTTGGGGGCAGATACGCAGTATTTT. Translating it yields CASSYRPLGADTQYF.

This clonotype was found many times. The J gene is TRBJ2-3, the V gene TRBV4-3, with D uncertain. The germline gives CDR1 LGHNA, CDR2 YSLEER. The CDR3 covers 13 residues. The V end was cut by 4 bases, the J end by 5 bases, with 10 bases between. The DNA for the CDR3 is TGCGCCAGCAGCCCCCGGATGGGAGATACGCAGTATTTT. Its translation: CASSPRMGDTQYF.

The chain carries TRBV5-4 and TRBJ1-1, with D possibly matching TRBD1 (5 bases). V gave up 1 base and J gave up 3 bases, with 10 bases separating them. This CDR3 has 14 amino acids. From germline, CDR1 is SGHNT and CDR2 YYREEE (reference sequence). CDR3 in amino acids: CASSLYQGDTEAFF. The CDR3 DNA sequence: TGTGCCAGCAGCTTGTATCAGGGCGACACTGAAGCTTTCTTT.

The chain couples TRBV2 to TRBJ1-2; 7 bases are a match to TRBD1. The CDR3 runs to 12 residues. Germline CDR1 and CDR2: SNHLY and FYNNEI. V was pared by 8 bases and J by 6 bases, with 6 bases of the junction left unmatched. The CDR3 protein is CASLRTGHGYTF. The CDR3 DNA sequence: TGTGCCAGCCTTCGGACAGGACATGGCTACACCTTC.

The table lists this clonotype with many counts. The chain couples TRBV12-3 or TRBV12-4 to TRBJ1-5; TRBD1 agrees at 11 bases. This CDR3 has 15 amino acids. J gave up 6 bases and V 4 bases, and 5 bases lay outside the gene matches. CDR3 nucleotide sequence: TGTGCCAGCAGTTACCCGGGACAGGGGGGTCAGCCCCAGCATTTT. This codes for CASSYPGQGGQPQHF.

This clonotype was detected only a few times. The V call is TRBV11-2, the J call TRBJ1-6; no clear D. CDR3 length: 14 residues. CDR1 is SGHAT, CDR2 FQNNGV, per germline. Trimming stripped 5 bases from V and 7 bases from J, with 12 bases between. DNA for the CDR3: TGTGCCAGCAGCCCCCGGGTCCCAAATTCACCCCTCCACTTT. It translates to CASSPRVPNSPLHF. Complete variable domain (other parts from reference TRBV11-2 and TRBJ1-6): EAGVAQSPRYKIIEKRQSVAFWCNPISGHATLYWYQQILGQGPKLLIQFQNNGVVDDSQLPKDRFSAERLKGVDSTLKIQPAKLEDSAVYLCASSPRVPNSPLHFGNGTRLTVT.

The chain is built from TRBV7-2 and TRBJ1-5; D unclear. The ends were cut back, 5 bases at V and 5 bases at J, with 13 bases in the middle. This CDR3 spans 14 amino acids. The germline V gene has CDR1 SGHTA and CDR2 FQGNSA. In DNA, the CDR3 is TGTGCCAGCAGCCCCCAGTCCCTCGATCAGCCCCAGCATTTT. Its translation is CASSPQSLDQPQHF. The variable domain in full, with the rest retrieved from reference TRBV7-2 and TRBJ1-5, is GAGVSQSPSNKVTEKGKDVELRCDPISGHTALYWYRQSLGQGLEFLIYFQGNSAPDKSGLPSDRFSAERTGGSVSTLTIQRTQQEDSAVYLCASSPQSLDQPQHFGDGTRLSIL.

The V gene is TRBV7-2, the J gene TRBJ2-7, with 13 bases identical to TRBD2. V was pared by 4 bases and J by 4 bases, with 4 bases of the junction left unmatched. Germline CDR1 SGHTA, CDR2 FQGNSA. The CDR3 is 15 residues long. CDR3 amino acids: CASSSRTSGGYEQYF. The CDR3 DNA reads TGTGCCAGCAGCTCCCGGACTAGCGGGGGATACGAGCAGTACTTC.

The chain carries TRBV6-5 and TRBJ2-7; tentatively, D is TRBD1 (6 bases). This CDR3 has 13 residues. The germline gives CDR1 MNHEY, CDR2 SVGAGI. V was cut by 5 bases and J by 9 bases, with 17 bases left in between. In nucleotides, the CDR3 is TGTGCCAGCAGTGCGGCACAGGGTTCGAGGCAGTACGTC. The encoded protein is CASSAAQGSRQYV.

The chain employs TRBV11-2 and TRBJ2-7; 7 nucleotides match TRBD1. The CDR3 contains 13 residues. The V gene end was trimmed by 10 bases and the J gene end by 3 bases; junction bases not matched to a gene: 9. Germline V gives CDR1 SGHAT, CDR2 FQNNGV. The CDR3 loop is CAISDRRHYEQYF. In DNA form, the CDR3 reads TGTGCCATTTCGGACAGGCGACACTACGAGCAGTACTTC.

This clonotype was seen a few times. The rearrangement uses TRBV6-6 and TRBJ1-5; D is unclear. The CDR3 is 13 residues long. The V gene lost 0 bases and the J gene lost 7 bases, with 7 bases spanning the gap. Germline CDR1 and CDR2: MNHNY and SVGAGI (reference sequence). CDR3: CASSYSAGQPQHF. The CDR3 nucleotides read TGTGCCAGCAGTTACTCGGCAGGCCAGCCCCAGCATTTT.

In its sample, this clonotype was seen a few times. The J gene is TRBJ2-2, the V gene TRBV28; no firm D call. This CDR3 is built from 14 residues. V lost 6 bases to trimming and J lost 4 bases, with 12 bases between them. Germline loops: CDR1 MDHEN, CDR2 SYDVKM. CDR3 sequence: CASRIPRATGELFF. The CDR3 nucleotides are TGTGCCAGCAGAATCCCTAGGGCCACCGGGGAGCTGTTTTTT.

This clonotype was seen a few times. V gene TRBV29-1 combines with J gene TRBJ1-1, with D perhaps matching TRBD1 (5 bases). Trimming pared 6 bases from V and 1 base from J, leaving 12 bases between. The CDR3 has 13 residues. Germline CDR1 is SQVTM and CDR2 is ANQGSEA. The CDR3: CSVNRFENTEAFF. CDR3 bases: TGCAGCGTGAACAGGTTTGAGAACACTGAAGCTTTCTTT.

The chain carries TRBV7-2 and TRBJ2-5; TRBD2 might be the D (5 bases). V was trimmed by 5 bases and J by 2 bases, leaving 15 bases between them. Per the germline V gene, CDR1 is SGHTA and CDR2 is FQGNSA. The CDR3 covers 15 residues. CDR3 sequence: CASSTWTQKQETQYF. The CDR3 DNA follows: TGTGCCAGCAGCACCTGGACTCAAAAACAAGAGACCCAGTACTTC.

The V gene is TRBV6-2 or TRBV6-3, the J gene TRBJ2-7; D might be TRBD1 (6 bases). Trimming pared 8 bases from V and 0 bases from J, leaving 11 bases between. Looked up from germline, CDR1 is MNHEY and CDR2 is SVGEGT. The CDR3 covers 13 residues. CDR3 amino acids: CASQGGSSYEQYV. The CDR3 DNA reads TGTGCCAGCCAAGGGGGAAGCTCCTACGAGCAGTACGTC.

The chain joins TRBV7-9 to TRBJ2-5; a weak D match, TRBD2 (7 bases). Trimming stripped 11 bases from V and 5 bases from J, with 24 bases between. The germline V gene encodes CDR1 SEHNR and CDR2 FQNEAQ (reference sequence). The CDR3 sequence is 15 residues long. This CDR3 reads CAGTDRGGFGETQYF. The DNA for the CDR3 is TGTGCCGGTACAGATAGGGGGGGATTCGGCGAGACCCAGTACTTC. The full variable domain, its missing parts supplied by reference TRBV7-9 and TRBJ2-5, is DTGVSQNPRHKITKRGQNVTFRCDPISEHNRLYWYRQTLGQGPEFLTYFQNEAQLEKSRLLSDRFSAERPKGSFSTLEIQRTEQGDSAMYLCAGTDRGGFGETQYFGPGTRLLVL.

This clonotype was counted between two and nine times. The V call is TRBV3-1, the J call TRBJ1-4, with 8 bases that match TRBD1. J was trimmed by 13 bases and V by 0 bases; bases with no gene match: 1. The CDR3 is 12 amino acids. From germline, CDR1 is LGHDT and CDR2 YNNKEL (reference sequence). This chain's CDR3 is CASSQDRGRLFF. Here the CDR3 DNA reads TGTGCCAGCAGCCAAGACAGGGGGCGACTGTTTTTT. Based on the CDR3 plus reference TRBV3-1 and TRBJ1-4, the full variable domain is DTAVSQTPKYLVTQMGNDKSIKCEQNLGHDTMYWYKQDSKKFLKIMFSYNNKELIINETVPNRFSPKSPDKAHLNLHINSLELGDSAVYFCASSQDRGRLFFGSGTQLSVL.

There are many counts of this clonotype. This sequence joins TRBV7-2 and TRBJ2-7, with D possibly TRBD2 on 5 matching bases. Germline CDR1 reads SGHTA; CDR2 reads FQGNSA. Trimming took off 4 bases at V and 7 bases at J, with 17 bases between the two ends. CDR3 length equals 14 residues. CDR3 in amino acids: CASSSYPIAREQYF. The CDR3 region has the DNA TGTGCCAGCAGCTCCTACCCTATAGCGCGGGAGCAGTACTTC.

This chain uses TRBV30 with TRBJ2-3; 13 bases align to TRBD2. Germline V CDR1 and CDR2: GTSNPN, SVGIG (reference sequence). This CDR3 spans 19 amino acids. Unmatched junction bases numbered 14, after V lost 2 bases and J lost 3 bases. CDR3 nucleotides: TGTGCCTGGAGTTCCTTGACTAGCGGGGGGACCCAAAGTACAGATACGCAGTATTTT. Amino acids: CAWSSLTSGGTQSTDTQYF.

This clonotype was picked up a small number of times. The rearrangement uses TRBV27 and TRBJ2-7; D may be TRBD1 (6 bases). Trimming stripped 10 bases from V and 5 bases from J, with 15 bases between. The length of the CDR3 is 12 residues. Germline V CDR1 and CDR2: MNHEY, SMNVEV (reference sequence). CDR3 sequence reads: CATQGGGDEQYV. CDR3 DNA: TGTGCCACCCAAGGGGGTGGCGACGAGCAGTACGTC.